This T cell receptor beta chain was profiled in a study of T cell responses to AZD1222 COVID-19 vaccine. Remarks on this clone: Its antigen remains unknown.

Findings and caveats of the study: None of the repertoires were sampled until the peak T cell response had passed.

Trimming cost V 5 bases and J 6 bases; bases outside gene matches: 3. This CDR3 region has 12 residues. The germline V gene encodes CDR1 SGHAT and CDR2 FQNNGV. Some clones are missing from TCRdb's copy, which holds only in-frame ones; the method was immunoSEQ multiplex PCR. The sample gives 100,000 to 140,000 clones, 87% of which show up once; about 4.5% is in the top ten. This sequence joins TRBV11-2 and TRBJ2-7, with 8 positions matching TRBD1. The receptor was derived from an adult in good health. The material was peripheral blood, obtained on day 0 of AZD1222 vaccination. The CDR3 loop reads CASSDRGGEQYF. CDR3 DNA sequence: TGTGCCAGCAGCGACAGGGGTGGCGAGCAGTACTTC.